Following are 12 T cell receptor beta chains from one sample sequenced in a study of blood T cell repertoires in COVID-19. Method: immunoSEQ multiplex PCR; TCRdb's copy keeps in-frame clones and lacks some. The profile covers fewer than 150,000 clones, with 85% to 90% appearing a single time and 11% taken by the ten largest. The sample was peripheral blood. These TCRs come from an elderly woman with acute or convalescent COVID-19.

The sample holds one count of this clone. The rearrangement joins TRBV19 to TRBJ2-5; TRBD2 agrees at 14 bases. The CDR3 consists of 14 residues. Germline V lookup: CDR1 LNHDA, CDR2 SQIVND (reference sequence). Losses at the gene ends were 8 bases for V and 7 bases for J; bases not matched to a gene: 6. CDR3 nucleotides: TGTGCCAGTGCGACTAGCGGGGGGGCGCGGACCCAGTACTTC. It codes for CASATSGGARTQYF.

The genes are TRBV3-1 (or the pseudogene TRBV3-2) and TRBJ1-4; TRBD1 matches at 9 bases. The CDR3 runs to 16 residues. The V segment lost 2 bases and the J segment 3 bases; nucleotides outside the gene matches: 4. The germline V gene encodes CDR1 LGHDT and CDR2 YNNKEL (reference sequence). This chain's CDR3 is CASSQMRTGANEKLFF. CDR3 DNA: TGTGCCAGCAGCCAAATGCGGACAGGGGCTAATGAAAAACTGTTTTTT.

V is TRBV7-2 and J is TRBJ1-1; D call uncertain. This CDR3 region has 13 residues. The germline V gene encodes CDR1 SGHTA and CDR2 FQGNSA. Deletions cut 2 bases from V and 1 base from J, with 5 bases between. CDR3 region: CASSLLGNTEAFF. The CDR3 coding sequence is TGTGCCAGCAGCTTACTAGGGAACACTGAAGCTTTCTTT.

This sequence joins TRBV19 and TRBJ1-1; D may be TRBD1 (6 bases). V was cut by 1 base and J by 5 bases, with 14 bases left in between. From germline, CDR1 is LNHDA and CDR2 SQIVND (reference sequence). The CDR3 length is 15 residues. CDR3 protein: CASSIGLGADTEAFF. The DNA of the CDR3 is TGTGCCAGTAGTATAGGTCTGGGGGCGGATACTGAAGCTTTCTTT.

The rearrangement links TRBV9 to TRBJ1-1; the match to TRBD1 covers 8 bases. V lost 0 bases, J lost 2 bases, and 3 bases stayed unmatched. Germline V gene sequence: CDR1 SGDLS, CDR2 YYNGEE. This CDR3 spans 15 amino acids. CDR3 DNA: TGTGCCAGCAGCGTAGAACCAGGGGGCAACACTGAAGCTTTCTTT. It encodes CASSVEPGGNTEAFF.

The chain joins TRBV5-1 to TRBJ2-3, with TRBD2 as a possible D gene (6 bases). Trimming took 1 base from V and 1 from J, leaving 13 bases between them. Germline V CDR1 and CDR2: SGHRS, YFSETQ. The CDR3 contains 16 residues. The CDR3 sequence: CASSLLSGRGTDTQYF. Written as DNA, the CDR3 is TGCGCCAGCAGCTTGTTAAGCGGGCGGGGCACAGATACGCAGTATTTT.

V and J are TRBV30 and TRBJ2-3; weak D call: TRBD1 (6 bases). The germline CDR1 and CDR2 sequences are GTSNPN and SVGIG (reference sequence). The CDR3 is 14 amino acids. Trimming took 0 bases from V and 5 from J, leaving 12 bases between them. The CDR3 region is CAWSVPGVRDTQYF. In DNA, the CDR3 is TGTGCCTGGAGTGTACCAGGGGTACGAGATACGCAGTATTTT.

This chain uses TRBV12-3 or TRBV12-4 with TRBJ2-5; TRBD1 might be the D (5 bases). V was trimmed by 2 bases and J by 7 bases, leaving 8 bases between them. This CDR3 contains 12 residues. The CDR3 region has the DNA TGTGCCAGCAGTTTAAGGGGCGCGACCCAGTACTTC. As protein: CASSLRGATQYF.

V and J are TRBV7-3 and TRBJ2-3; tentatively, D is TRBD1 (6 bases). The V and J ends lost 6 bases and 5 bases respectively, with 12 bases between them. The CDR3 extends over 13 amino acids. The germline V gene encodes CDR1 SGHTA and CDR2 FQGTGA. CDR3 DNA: TGTGCCAGCAGTACTACAGGGCGAGATACGCAGTATTTT. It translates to CASSTTGRDTQYF.

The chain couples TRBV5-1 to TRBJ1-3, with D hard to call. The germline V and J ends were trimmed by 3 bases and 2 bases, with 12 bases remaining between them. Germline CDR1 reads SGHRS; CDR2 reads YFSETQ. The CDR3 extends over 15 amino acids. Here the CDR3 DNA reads TGCGCCAGCAGCTCCCTCCCAAGCGCTGGAAACACCATATATTTT. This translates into CASSSLPSAGNTIYF.

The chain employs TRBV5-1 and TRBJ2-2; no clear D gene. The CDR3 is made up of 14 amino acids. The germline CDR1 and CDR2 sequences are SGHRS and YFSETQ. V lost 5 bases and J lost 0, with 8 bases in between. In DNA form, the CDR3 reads TGCGCCAGCAGGGCAGCGTCGAACACCGGGGAGCTGTTTTTT. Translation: CASRAASNTGELFF.

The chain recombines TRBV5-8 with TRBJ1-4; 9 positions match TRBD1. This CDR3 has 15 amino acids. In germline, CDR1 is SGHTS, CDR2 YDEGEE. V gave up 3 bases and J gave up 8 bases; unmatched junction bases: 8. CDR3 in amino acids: CASSSSFGQGEKLFF. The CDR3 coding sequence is TGTGCCAGCAGCTCGTCTTTTGGACAGGGGGAAAAACTGTTTTTT. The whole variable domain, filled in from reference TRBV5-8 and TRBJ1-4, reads EAGVTQSPTHLIKTRGQQATLRCSPISGHTSVYWYQQALGLGLQFLLWYDEGEERNRGNFPPRFSGRQFPNYSSELNVNALELEDSALYLCASSSSFGQGEKLFFGSGTQLSVL.